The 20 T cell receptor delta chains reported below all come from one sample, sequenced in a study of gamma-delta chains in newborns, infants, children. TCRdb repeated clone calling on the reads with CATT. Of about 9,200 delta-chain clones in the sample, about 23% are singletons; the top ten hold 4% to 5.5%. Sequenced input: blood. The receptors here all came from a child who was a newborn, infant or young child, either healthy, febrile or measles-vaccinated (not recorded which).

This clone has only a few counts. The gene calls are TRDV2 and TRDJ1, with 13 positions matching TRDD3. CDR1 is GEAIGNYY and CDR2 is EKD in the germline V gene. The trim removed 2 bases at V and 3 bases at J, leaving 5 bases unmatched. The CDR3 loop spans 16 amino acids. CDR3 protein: CACDILGDTPPDKLIF. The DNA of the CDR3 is TGTGCCTGTGACATACTGGGGGATACGCCACCCGATAAACTCATCTTT.

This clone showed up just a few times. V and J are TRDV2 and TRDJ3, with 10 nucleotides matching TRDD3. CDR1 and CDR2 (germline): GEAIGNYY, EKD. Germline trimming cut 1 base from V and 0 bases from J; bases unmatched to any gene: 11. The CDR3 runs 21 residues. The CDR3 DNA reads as TGTGCCTGTGACACAGTACTGGGGGATGGTTCGGCCTCCTGGGACACCCGACAGATGTTTTTC. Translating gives CACDTVLGDGSASWDTRQMFF.

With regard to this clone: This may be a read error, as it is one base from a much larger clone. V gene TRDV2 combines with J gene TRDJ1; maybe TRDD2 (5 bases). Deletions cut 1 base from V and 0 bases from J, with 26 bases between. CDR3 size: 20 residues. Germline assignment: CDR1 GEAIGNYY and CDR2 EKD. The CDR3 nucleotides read TGTGCCTGTGACACACTCCCTACCGCTACTGATCTAAAGCACACCGATAAACTCATCTTT. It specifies CACDTLPTATDLKHTDKLIF.

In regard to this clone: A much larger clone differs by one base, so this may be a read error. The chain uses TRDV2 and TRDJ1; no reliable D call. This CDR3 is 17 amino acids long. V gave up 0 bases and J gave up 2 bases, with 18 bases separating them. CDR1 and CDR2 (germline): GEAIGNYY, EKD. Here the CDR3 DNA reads TGTGCCTGTGACACCGTACCCGGGAGTCGGAGTACCGATAAACTCATCTTT. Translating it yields CACDTVPGSRSTDKLIF.

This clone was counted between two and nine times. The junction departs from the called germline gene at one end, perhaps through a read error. This CDR3 is CARDGLTGGQPPYTDKLIF. The CDR3, as DNA: TGTGCCCGTGACGGCTTGACTGGGGGACAACCTCCGTACACCGATAAACTCATCTTT. The chain recombines TRDV2 with TRDJ1, with 9 bases that match TRDD3. This CDR3 has 19 residues. The V gene's germline CDR1 is GEAIGNYY and CDR2 EKD.

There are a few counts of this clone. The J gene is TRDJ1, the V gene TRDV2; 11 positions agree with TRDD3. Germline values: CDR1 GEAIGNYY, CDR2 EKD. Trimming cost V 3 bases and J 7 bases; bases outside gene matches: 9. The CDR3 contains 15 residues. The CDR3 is CACDSLLGDIGKLIF. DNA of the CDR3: TGTGCCTGTGACTCCTTACTGGGGGATATCGGTAAACTCATCTTT.

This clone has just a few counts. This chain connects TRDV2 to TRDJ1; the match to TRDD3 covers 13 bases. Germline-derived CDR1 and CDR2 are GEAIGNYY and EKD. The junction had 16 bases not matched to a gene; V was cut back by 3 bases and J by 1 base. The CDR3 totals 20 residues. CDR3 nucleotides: TGTGCCTGTGACGACTTACTGGGGGATACGCTAGGAGCAAGCACCGATAAACTCATCTTT. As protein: CACDDLLGDTLGASTDKLIF.

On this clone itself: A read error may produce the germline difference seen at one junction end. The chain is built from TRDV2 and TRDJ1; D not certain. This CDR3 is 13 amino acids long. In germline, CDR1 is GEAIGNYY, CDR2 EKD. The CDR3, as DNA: TGTGCCGGTGACCCCATTAGAACCGATAAGCTCATCTTT. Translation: CAGDPIRTDKLIF.

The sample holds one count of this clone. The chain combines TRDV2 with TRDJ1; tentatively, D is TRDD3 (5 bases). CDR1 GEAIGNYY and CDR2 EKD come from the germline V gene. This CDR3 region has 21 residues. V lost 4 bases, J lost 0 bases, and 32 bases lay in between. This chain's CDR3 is CACDPLGRGTADVLYTDKLIF. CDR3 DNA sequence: TGTGCCTGTGATCCGCTAGGCAGGGGAACTGCCGACGTACTTTACACCGATAAACTCATCTTT.

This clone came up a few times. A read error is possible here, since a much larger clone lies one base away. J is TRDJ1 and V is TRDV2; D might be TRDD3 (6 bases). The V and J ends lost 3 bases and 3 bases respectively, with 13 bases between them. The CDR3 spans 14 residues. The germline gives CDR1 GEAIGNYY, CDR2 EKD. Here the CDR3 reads CACDAILGADKLIF. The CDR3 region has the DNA TGTGCCTGTGACGCTATACTGGGAGCCGATAAACTCATCTTT.

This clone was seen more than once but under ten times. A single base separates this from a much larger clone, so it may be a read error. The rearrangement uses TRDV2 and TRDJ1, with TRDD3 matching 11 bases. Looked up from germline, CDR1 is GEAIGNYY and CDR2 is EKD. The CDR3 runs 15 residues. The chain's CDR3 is CACDSVLGDIGKPIF. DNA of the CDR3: TGTGCCTGTGACAGCGTACTGGGGGATATCGGTAAACCCATCTTT.

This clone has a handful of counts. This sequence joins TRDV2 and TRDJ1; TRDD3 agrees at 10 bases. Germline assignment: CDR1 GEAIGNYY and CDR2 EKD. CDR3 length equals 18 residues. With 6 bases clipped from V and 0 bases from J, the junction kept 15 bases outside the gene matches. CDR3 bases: TGTGCCTGTTCCTCCCTCATTCGTACTGGGGGATACACCGATAAACTCATCTTT. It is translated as CACSSLIRTGGYTDKLIF.

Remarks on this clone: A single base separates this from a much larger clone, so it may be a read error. The CDR3 coding sequence is TGTGCCTGTGAAAAGTTGGGGGATATGTTTGCCCAGTACGGAAAACTCATCTTT. This gives the protein CACEKLGDMFAQYGKLIF. The chain carries TRDV2 and TRDJ1, with 9 nucleotides matching TRDD3. CDR3 length: 18 residues. Trimming at V came to 4 bases and at J to 8 bases, leaving 22 bases not matched to a gene. CDR1 GEAIGNYY and CDR2 EKD come from the germline V gene.

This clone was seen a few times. The CDR3: CACDRLGDSAWDTRQMFF. In DNA, the CDR3 is TGTGCCTGTGACAGACTGGGGGATTCTGCCTGGGACACCCGACAGATGTTTTTC. V usage is TRDV2 and J usage is TRDJ3; TRDD3 aligns across 10 bases. The CDR3 sequence is 18 residues long. Per the germline V gene, CDR1 is GEAIGNYY and CDR2 is EKD. The trim removed 2 bases at V and 2 bases at J, leaving 5 bases unmatched.

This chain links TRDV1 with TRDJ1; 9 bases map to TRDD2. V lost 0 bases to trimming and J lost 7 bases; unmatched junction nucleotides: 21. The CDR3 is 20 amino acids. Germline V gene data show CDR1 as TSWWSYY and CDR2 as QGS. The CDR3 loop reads CALGELRVQAFLLVELKLIF. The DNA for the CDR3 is TGTGCTCTTGGGGAACTAAGGGTACAGGCCTTCCTACTGGTGGAGCTTAAACTCATCTTT.

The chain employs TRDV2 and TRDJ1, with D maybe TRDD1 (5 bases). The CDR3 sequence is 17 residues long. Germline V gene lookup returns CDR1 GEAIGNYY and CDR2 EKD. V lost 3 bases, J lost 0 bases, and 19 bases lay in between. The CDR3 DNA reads TGTGCCTGTGACGGAATAGGGGCCTTAAGGTACACCGATAAACTCATCTTT. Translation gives CACDGIGALRYTDKLIF.

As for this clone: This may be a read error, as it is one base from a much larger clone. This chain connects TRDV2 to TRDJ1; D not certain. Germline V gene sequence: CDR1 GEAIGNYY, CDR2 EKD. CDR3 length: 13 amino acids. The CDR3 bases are TGTGCCGGTGACGCAGTAGGTTCCGATAAACTCATCTTT. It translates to CAGDAVGSDKLIF.

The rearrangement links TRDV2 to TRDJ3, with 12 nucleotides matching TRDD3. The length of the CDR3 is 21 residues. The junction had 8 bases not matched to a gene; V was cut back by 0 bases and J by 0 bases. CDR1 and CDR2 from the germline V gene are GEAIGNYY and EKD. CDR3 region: CACDTLLGDTDSSWDTRQMFF. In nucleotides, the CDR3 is TGTGCCTGTGACACCTTACTGGGGGATACTGACAGCTCCTGGGACACCCGACAGATGTTTTTC.

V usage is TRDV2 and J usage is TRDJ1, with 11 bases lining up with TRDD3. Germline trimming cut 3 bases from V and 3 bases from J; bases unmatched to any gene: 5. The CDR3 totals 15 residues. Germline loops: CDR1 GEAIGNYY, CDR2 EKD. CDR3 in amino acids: CACDSLGDTADKLIF. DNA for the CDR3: TGTGCCTGTGACTCGTTGGGGGATACGGCCGATAAACTCATCTTT.

The CDR3 here is CACDTWAATDKLIF. In DNA, the CDR3 is TGTGCCTGTGACACGTGGGCCGCCACCGATAAACTCATCTTT. The gene calls are TRDV2 and TRDJ1; D is undetermined. Germline V gene sequence: CDR1 GEAIGNYY, CDR2 EKD. The CDR3 sequence is 14 residues long. Trimming removed 1 base at V and 1 base at J, with 9 bases between.